Listed below are T cell receptor beta chains from one sample, sequenced in a study of CD8+CD57+ T cells in acquired aplastic anemia. TCRdb called the reads again in MiXCR, with one record for every CDR3 protein. The data contain 200,000 to 250,000 distinct CDR3 sequences, 65% of them singletons. The material sequenced was sorted CD4+, CD8+, or CD8+CD57+ T cells (not recorded which) from PBMCs. All receptors derive from a human donor with aplastic anemia. Both conserved end residues are part of each CDR3. The D gene is left open where the match is weak. Not all rows give a size; the values are once, few, many and, for expanded clones, a class.

d_gene: .; v_gene: TRBV3-1; abundance: many; j_gene: TRBJ1-2; CDR3aa: CASSQDRGPDYGYTF; CDR3nt: TGTGCCAGCAGCCAAGACAGGGGTCCTGACTATGGCTACACCTTC
d_gene: TRBD1; v_gene: TRBV7-9; abundance: .; j_gene: TRBJ2-7; CDR3aa: CASSLPGQGRNYEQYF; CDR3nt: TGTGCCAGCAGCCTACCGGGACAGGGTCGAAACTACGAGCAGTACTTC
d_gene: TRBD2; v_gene: TRBV20-1; abundance: .; j_gene: TRBJ2-3; CDR3aa: CSAPSGGEDTQYF; CDR3nt: TGCAGTGCTCCCAGCGGGGGAGAGGATACGCAGTATTTT
d_gene: TRBD1; v_gene: TRBV15; abundance: .; j_gene: TRBJ2-7; CDR3aa: CATSPRLGQTYEQYF; CDR3nt: TGTGCCACCAGCCCTCGCTTGGGACAGACCTACGAGCAGTACTTC
d_gene: .; v_gene: TRBV7-6; abundance: few; j_gene: TRBJ1-4; CDR3aa: CASSFANEKLFF; CDR3nt: TGTGCCAGCAGCTTCGCTAATGAAAAACTGTTTTTT
d_gene: TRBD1; v_gene: TRBV7-9; abundance: .; j_gene: TRBJ1-2; CDR3aa: CASSSTPGQGAIDYTF; CDR3nt: TGTGCCAGCAGCTCCACCCCGGGACAGGGGGCCATTGACTACACCTTC
d_gene: .; v_gene: TRBV24-1; abundance: .; j_gene: TRBJ2-7; CDR3aa: CATSDFAGALPYEQYF; CDR3nt: TGTGCCACCAGTGATTTTGCAGGGGCGCTGCCCTACGAGCAGTACTTC
d_gene: .; v_gene: TRBV6-4; abundance: .; j_gene: TRBJ2-3; CDR3aa: CASSDSSRGGTDTQYF; CDR3nt: TGTGCCAGCAGTGACTCGAGTCGAGGGGGCACAGATACGCAGTATTTT
d_gene: TRBD1; v_gene: TRBV7-2; abundance: once; j_gene: TRBJ1-2; CDR3aa: CASSYDRGQYGYTF; CDR3nt: TGTGCCAGCAGTTACGACAGGGGGCAATATGGCTACACCTTC
d_gene: .; v_gene: TRBV25-1; abundance: .; j_gene: TRBJ2-7; CDR3aa: CASSDPAGSAYEQYF; CDR3nt: TGTGCCAGCAGTGATCCGGCAGGGTCCGCCTACGAGCAGTACTTC
d_gene: TRBD2; v_gene: TRBV24-1; abundance: .; j_gene: TRBJ2-2; CDR3aa: CATSDLVAGDWSTGELFF; CDR3nt: TGTGCCACCAGTGATTTGGTAGCGGGAGATTGGAGCACCGGGGAGCTGTTTTTT
d_gene: TRBD1; v_gene: TRBV5-6; abundance: .; j_gene: TRBJ2-3; CDR3aa: CASSQDGLVQDREDTQYF; CDR3nt: TGCGCCAGCAGCCAAGATGGTTTGGTTCAGGACAGGGAAGATACGCAGTATTTT
d_gene: .; v_gene: TRBV2; abundance: .; j_gene: TRBJ2-7; CDR3aa: CASSIGADPVLGEQYF; CDR3nt: TGTGCCAGCAGTATTGGAGCGGACCCGGTCCTGGGAGAGCAGTACTTC
d_gene: TRBD1; v_gene: TRBV7-2; abundance: .; j_gene: TRBJ2-5; CDR3aa: CASRRGLAETQYF; CDR3nt: TGTGCCAGCAGGAGGGGGCTTGCAGAGACCCAGTACTTC
d_gene: .; v_gene: TRBV4-2; abundance: many; j_gene: TRBJ1-5; CDR3aa: CASSLHAENNQPQHF; CDR3nt: TGTGCCAGCAGCCTACATGCAGAGAACAATCAGCCCCAGCATTTT
d_gene: .; v_gene: TRBV20-1; abundance: .; j_gene: TRBJ1-1; CDR3aa: CSPHREADTEAFF; CDR3nt: TGCAGCCCCCATCGGGAGGCGGACACTGAAGCTTTCTTT
d_gene: TRBD2; v_gene: TRBV20-1; abundance: many; j_gene: TRBJ2-7; CDR3aa: CSVLAGLESEQYF; CDR3nt: TGCAGTGTATTGGCTGGACTAGAGAGCGAGCAGTACTTC
d_gene: TRBD1; v_gene: TRBV15; abundance: few; j_gene: TRBJ2-5; CDR3aa: CATSSGPSTGGMETQYF; CDR3nt: TGTGCCACCAGCAGTGGTCCCAGCACAGGGGGCATGGAGACCCAGTACTTC
d_gene: .; v_gene: TRBV10-3; abundance: .; j_gene: TRBJ2-2; CDR3aa: CAISRRAGELFF; CDR3nt: TGTGCCATCAGCCGCCGGGCCGGGGAGCTGTTTTTT
d_gene: TRBD1; v_gene: TRBV2; abundance: .; j_gene: TRBJ1-5; CDR3aa: CASTRQGGSNQPQHF; CDR3nt: TGTGCCAGCACTAGACAGGGGGGCAGCAATCAGCCCCAGCATTTT
d_gene: .; v_gene: TRBV2; abundance: .; j_gene: TRBJ1-2; CDR3aa: CASSDLLEKDLGYTF; CDR3nt: TGTGCCAGCAGTGATTTGCTGGAAAAGGATCTTGGCTACACCTTC
d_gene: .; v_gene: TRBV7-8; abundance: few; j_gene: TRBJ1-3; CDR3aa: CASSPWEPSSGNTIYF; CDR3nt: TGTGCCAGCAGCCCCTGGGAGCCTAGCTCTGGAAACACCATATATTTT
d_gene: TRBD1; v_gene: TRBV7-9; abundance: .; j_gene: TRBJ2-3; CDR3aa: CASRSTGTALVGTQYF; CDR3nt: TGTGCCAGCAGGTCTACCGGGACAGCCCTTGTGGGTACGCAGTATTTT
d_gene: .; v_gene: TRBV25-1; abundance: .; j_gene: TRBJ2-3; CDR3aa: CASKGFTDTQYF; CDR3nt: TGTGCCAGCAAGGGTTTCACAGATACGCAGTATTTT
d_gene: TRBD2; v_gene: TRBV20-1; abundance: .; j_gene: TRBJ2-3; CDR3aa: CSASLAGGPADTQYF; CDR3nt: TGCAGTGCCAGTCTAGCGGGGGGCCCGGCGGATACGCAGTATTTT
d_gene: .; v_gene: TRBV10-3; abundance: .; j_gene: TRBJ1-5; CDR3aa: CAISKSGDSNQPQHF; CDR3nt: TGTGCCATCAGTAAGTCTGGGGATAGCAATCAGCCCCAGCATTTT
d_gene: TRBD1; v_gene: TRBV7-9; abundance: .; j_gene: TRBJ2-3; CDR3aa: CASSPYGQGIDTQYF; CDR3nt: TGTGCCAGCAGCCCATACGGACAGGGTATAGATACGCAGTATTTT
d_gene: .; v_gene: TRBV14; abundance: .; j_gene: TRBJ2-5; CDR3aa: CASSQVLETQYF; CDR3nt: TGTGCCAGCAGCCAAGTCTTGGAGACCCAGTACTTC
d_gene: TRBD2; v_gene: TRBV7-9; abundance: few; j_gene: TRBJ2-3; CDR3aa: CASSYFTGGGTDTQYF; CDR3nt: TGTGCCAGCAGCTACTTTACGGGGGGAGGTACAGATACGCAGTATTTT
d_gene: TRBD2; v_gene: TRBV7-2; abundance: many; j_gene: TRBJ2-1; CDR3aa: CASSRLAGGAAGNEQFF; CDR3nt: TGTGCCAGCAGCAGACTAGCGGGGGGTGCAGCGGGCAATGAGCAGTTCTTC
d_gene: .; v_gene: TRBV5-5; abundance: .; j_gene: TRBJ1-1; CDR3aa: CASSPDTIMNTEAFF; CDR3nt: TGCGCCAGCAGCCCGGACACCATAATGAACACTGAAGCTTTCTTT
d_gene: .; v_gene: TRBV7-3; abundance: .; j_gene: TRBJ1-1; CDR3aa: CASSLMPSSYTEAFF; CDR3nt: TGTGCCAGCAGCTTAATGCCATCGAGTTACACTGAAGCTTTCTTT
d_gene: .; v_gene: TRBV2; abundance: .; j_gene: TRBJ2-7; CDR3aa: CASRVTSYEQYF; CDR3nt: TGTGCCAGCAGAGTAACTAGCTACGAGCAGTACTTC
d_gene: .; v_gene: TRBV2; abundance: .; j_gene: TRBJ2-7; CDR3aa: CASKRFAYEQYF; CDR3nt: TGTGCCAGCAAGAGGTTCGCCTACGAGCAGTACTTC
d_gene: .; v_gene: TRBV7-8; abundance: few; j_gene: TRBJ2-3; CDR3aa: CASSSSLGTQYF; CDR3nt: TGTGCCAGCAGCTCCAGTCTGGGTACGCAGTATTTT
d_gene: .; v_gene: TRBV20-1; abundance: many; j_gene: TRBJ1-5; CDR3aa: CSASDSYSNQPQHF; CDR3nt: TGCAGTGCTTCGGACTCTTATAGCAATCAGCCCCAGCATTTT
d_gene: .; v_gene: TRBV2; abundance: .; j_gene: TRBJ1-4; CDR3aa: CASTRTGEKLFF; CDR3nt: TGTGCCAGCACTCGGACGGGGGAAAAACTGTTTTTT
d_gene: .; v_gene: TRBV20-1; abundance: .; j_gene: TRBJ1-5; CDR3aa: CSARGKGNGNQPQHF; CDR3nt: TGCAGTGCTAGAGGAAAGGGGAATGGCAATCAGCCCCAGCATTTT
d_gene: .; v_gene: TRBV19; abundance: .; j_gene: TRBJ2-7; CDR3aa: CASSMARDYEQYF; CDR3nt: TGTGCCAGTAGTATGGCCCGGGACTACGAGCAGTACTTC
d_gene: .; v_gene: TRBV4-1; abundance: .; j_gene: TRBJ2-7; CDR3aa: CASSLGDAREQYF; CDR3nt: TGCGCCAGCAGCCTAGGAGACGCGCGCGAGCAGTACTTC
d_gene: .; v_gene: TRBV15; abundance: few; j_gene: TRBJ1-1; CDR3aa: CATSRGGGTEAFF; CDR3nt: TGTGCCACCAGCAGAGGTGGGGGGACTGAAGCTTTCTTT
d_gene: .; v_gene: TRBV2; abundance: .; j_gene: TRBJ2-2; CDR3aa: CASSYSSGGADTGELFF; CDR3nt: TGTGCCAGCAGTTACTCGTCAGGGGGGGCCGACACCGGGGAGCTGTTTTTT
d_gene: .; v_gene: TRBV29-1; abundance: .; j_gene: TRBJ2-7; CDR3aa: CSVVLGTLYEQYF; CDR3nt: TGCAGCGTGGTCCTAGGAACTCTCTACGAGCAGTACTTC
d_gene: .; v_gene: TRBV3-1; abundance: few; j_gene: TRBJ1-4; CDR3aa: CASSQDTMDATNEKLFF; CDR3nt: TGTGCCAGCAGCCAAGATACTATGGATGCAACTAATGAAAAACTGTTTTTT
d_gene: .; v_gene: TRBV7-6; abundance: .; j_gene: TRBJ2-1; CDR3aa: CASSGMKPSYNEQFF; CDR3nt: TGTGCCAGCAGCGGTATGAAGCCCTCCTACAATGAGCAGTTCTTC
d_gene: .; v_gene: TRBV15; abundance: .; j_gene: TRBJ2-5; CDR3aa: CATSSGARQETQYF; CDR3nt: TGTGCCACCAGCTCAGGGGCTCGTCAAGAGACCCAGTACTTC
d_gene: TRBD2; v_gene: TRBV20-1; abundance: .; j_gene: TRBJ2-1; CDR3aa: CSATIAGDSYIEQFF; CDR3nt: TGCAGTGCTACGATAGCGGGAGATTCCTACATTGAGCAGTTCTTC